This TCR beta chain was observed in a study of T cell responses to AZD1222 COVID-19 vaccine. Across the whole study: Second-dose timings of about 4 or about 12 weeks were pooled.

As concerns this clone: The antigen remains undetermined.

The CDR3 runs 13 residues. Trimming cost V 5 bases and J 9 bases, with 17 bases left between them. Germline CDR1 GTSNPN, CDR2 SVGIG (reference sequence). Only in-frame clones appear in the TCRdb table, and some are missing; sequencing was by immunoSEQ multiplex PCR. The table has approximately 140,000 clones, 90% seen once. Study-level results: The CD4 TCRs associated with vaccination extended across spike and predominated at 160-218 and 743-854. White British ancestry dominated among donors, who included more females, and clonal diversity was possibly underestimated.

This receptor was taken from an adult in good health. The chain carries TRBV30 and TRBJ2-1; TRBD1 or TRBD2 may be the D gene (8 bases each). The sample in question was peripheral blood, obtained on day 0 of AZD1222 vaccination. CDR3 residues: CAWSPGGTGEQFF. CDR3 DNA: TGTGCCTGGTCACCGGGGGGGACAGGTGAGCAGTTCTTC. Full variable domain (rest looked up from reference TRBV30 and TRBJ2-1): SQTIHQWPATLVQPVGSPLSLECTVEGTSNPNLYWYRQAAGRGLQLLFYSVGIGQISSEVPQNLSASRPQDRQFILSSKKLLLSDSGFYLCAWSPGGTGEQFFGPGTRLTVL.